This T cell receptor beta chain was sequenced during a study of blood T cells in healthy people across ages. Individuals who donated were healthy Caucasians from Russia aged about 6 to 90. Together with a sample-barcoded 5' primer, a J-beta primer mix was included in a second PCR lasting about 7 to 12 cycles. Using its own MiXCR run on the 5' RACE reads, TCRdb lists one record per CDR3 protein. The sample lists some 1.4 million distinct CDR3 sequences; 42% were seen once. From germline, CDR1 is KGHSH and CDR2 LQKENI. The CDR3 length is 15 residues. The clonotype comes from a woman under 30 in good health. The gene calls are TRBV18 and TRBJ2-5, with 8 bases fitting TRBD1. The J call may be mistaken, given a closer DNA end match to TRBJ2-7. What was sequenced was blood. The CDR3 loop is CASSPETGVGYEQYF. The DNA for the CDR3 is TGTGCCAGCTCACCCGAGACAGGGGTCGGCTACGAGCAGTACTTC.